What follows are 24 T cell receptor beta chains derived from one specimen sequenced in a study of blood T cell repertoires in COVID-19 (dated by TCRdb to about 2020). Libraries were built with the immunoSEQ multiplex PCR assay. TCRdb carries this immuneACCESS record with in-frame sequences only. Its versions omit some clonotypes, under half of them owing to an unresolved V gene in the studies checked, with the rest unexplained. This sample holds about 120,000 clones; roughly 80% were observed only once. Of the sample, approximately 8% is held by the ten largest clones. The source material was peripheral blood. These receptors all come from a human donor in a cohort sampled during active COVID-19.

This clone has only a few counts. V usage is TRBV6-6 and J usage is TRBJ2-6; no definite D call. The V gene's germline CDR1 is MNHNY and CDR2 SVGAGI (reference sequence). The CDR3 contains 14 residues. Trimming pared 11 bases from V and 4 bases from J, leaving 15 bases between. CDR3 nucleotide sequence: TGTGCCGCCGCTCCCCTATCGGGGGCCAACGTCCTGACTTTC. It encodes CAAAPLSGANVLTF.

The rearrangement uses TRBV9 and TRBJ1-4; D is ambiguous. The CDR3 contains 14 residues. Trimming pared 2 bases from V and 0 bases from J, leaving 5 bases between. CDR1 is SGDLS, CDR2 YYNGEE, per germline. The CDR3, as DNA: TGTGCCAGCAGCGTCGGTGCAACTAATGAAAAACTGTTTTTT. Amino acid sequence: CASSVGATNEKLFF.

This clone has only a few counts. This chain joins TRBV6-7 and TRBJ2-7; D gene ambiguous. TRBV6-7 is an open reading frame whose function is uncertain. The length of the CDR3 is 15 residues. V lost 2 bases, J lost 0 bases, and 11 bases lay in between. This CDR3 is CASSYPSAGSYEQYF. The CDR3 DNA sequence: TGTGCCAGCAGTTACCCCTCTGCAGGCTCCTACGAGCAGTACTTC.

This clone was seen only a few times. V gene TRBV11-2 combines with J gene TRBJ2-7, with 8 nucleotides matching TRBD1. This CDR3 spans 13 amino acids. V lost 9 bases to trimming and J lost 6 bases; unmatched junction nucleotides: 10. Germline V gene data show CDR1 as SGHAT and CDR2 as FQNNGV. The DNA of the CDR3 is TGTGCCAGTCCGGGACAGGAAGGGTTCGAGCAGTACTTC. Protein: CASPGQEGFEQYF.

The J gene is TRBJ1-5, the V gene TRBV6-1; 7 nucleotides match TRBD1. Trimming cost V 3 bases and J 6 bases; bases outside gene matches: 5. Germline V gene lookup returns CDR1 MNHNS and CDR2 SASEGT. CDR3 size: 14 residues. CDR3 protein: CASSDQGDSQPQHF. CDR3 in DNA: TGTGCCAGCAGTGACCAGGGGGACAGTCAGCCCCAGCATTTT.

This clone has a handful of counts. Here the CDR3 reads CAWSVGQGVSEQYF. In nucleotides, the CDR3 is TGTGCCTGGTCCGTAGGACAGGGGGTAAGCGAGCAGTACTTC. The chain joins TRBV30 to TRBJ2-7, with TRBD1 identical over 10 bases. The V gene's germline CDR1 is GTSNPN and CDR2 SVGIG (reference sequence). There are 14 residues in the CDR3. V shed 5 bases and J 6 bases; nucleotides not matched to a gene: 10.

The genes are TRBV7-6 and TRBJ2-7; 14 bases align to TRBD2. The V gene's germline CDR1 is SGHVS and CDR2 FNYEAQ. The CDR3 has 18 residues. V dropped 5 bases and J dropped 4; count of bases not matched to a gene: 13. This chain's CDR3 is CASSLHVEGTSGSYEQYF. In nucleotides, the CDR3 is TGTGCCAGCAGCCTCCATGTAGAAGGGACTAGCGGGAGTTACGAGCAGTACTTC.

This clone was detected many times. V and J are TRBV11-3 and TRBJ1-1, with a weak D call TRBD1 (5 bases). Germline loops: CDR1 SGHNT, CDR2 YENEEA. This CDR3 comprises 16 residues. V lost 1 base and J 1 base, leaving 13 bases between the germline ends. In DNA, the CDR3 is TGTGCCAGCAGCTTAGGGGGCAGTTACGCGAACACTGAAGCTTTCTTT. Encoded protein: CASSLGGSYANTEAFF.

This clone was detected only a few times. CDR3 sequence: CASRRTGGGQPQHF. DNA of the CDR3: TGTGCCAGCAGGAGGACAGGGGGCGGTCAGCCCCAGCATTTT. The rearrangement links TRBV6-5 to TRBJ1-5; 11 nucleotides match TRBD1. The CDR3 runs to 14 residues. Trimming took 6 bases from V and 6 from J; bases not matched to a gene: 4. The germline V gene encodes CDR1 MNHEY and CDR2 SVGAGI.

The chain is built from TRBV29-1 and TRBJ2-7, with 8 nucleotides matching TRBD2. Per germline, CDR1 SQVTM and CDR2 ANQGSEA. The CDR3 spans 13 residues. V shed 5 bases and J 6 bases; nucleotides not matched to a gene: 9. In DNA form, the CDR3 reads TGCAGCGTTAGTATAACCGGGGGGGGCGAGCAGTACTTC. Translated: CSVSITGGGEQYF.

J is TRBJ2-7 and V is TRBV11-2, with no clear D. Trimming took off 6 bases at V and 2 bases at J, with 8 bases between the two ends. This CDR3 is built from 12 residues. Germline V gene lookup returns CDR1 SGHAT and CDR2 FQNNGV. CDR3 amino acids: CASSPLTYEQYF. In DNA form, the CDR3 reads TGTGCCAGCAGTCCTCTAACCTACGAGCAGTACTTC.

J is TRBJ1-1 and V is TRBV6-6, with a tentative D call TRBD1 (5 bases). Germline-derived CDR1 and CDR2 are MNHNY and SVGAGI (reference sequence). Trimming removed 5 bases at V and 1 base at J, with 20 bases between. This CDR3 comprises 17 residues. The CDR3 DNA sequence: TGTGCCAGCAGTCCTTCCCGACAGCCACATTCGAACACTGAAGCTTTCTTT. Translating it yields CASSPSRQPHSNTEAFF.

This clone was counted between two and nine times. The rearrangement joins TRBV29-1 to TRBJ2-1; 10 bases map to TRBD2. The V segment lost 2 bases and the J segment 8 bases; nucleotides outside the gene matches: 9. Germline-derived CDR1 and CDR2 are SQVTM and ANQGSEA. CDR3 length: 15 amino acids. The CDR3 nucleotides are TGCAGCGTTGAACTAGCGGGAGAAATAGTCGATGAGCAGTTCTTC. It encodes CSVELAGEIVDEQFF.

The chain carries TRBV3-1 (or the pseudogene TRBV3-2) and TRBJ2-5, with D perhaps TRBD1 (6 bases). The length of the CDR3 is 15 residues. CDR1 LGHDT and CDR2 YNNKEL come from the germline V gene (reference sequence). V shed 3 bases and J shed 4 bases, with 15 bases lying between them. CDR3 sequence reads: CASSQRPTGLETQYF. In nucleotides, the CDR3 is TGTGCCAGCAGCCAGAGACCCACAGGGTTAGAGACCCAGTACTTC.

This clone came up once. The CDR3 DNA sequence: TGTGCCAGCAGTGACGTCGCAGGCACTGAAGCTTTCTTT. Protein sequence: CASSDVAGTEAFF. The chain is built from TRBV6-4 and TRBJ1-1; D not certain. V was cut by 2 bases and J by 4 bases, with 8 bases left in between. The germline gives CDR1 MRHNA, CDR2 SNTAGT. The CDR3 loop spans 13 amino acids.

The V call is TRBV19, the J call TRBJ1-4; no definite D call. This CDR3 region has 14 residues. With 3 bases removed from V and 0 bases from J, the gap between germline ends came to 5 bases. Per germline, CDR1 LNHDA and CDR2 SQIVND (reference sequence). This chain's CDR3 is CASSITTTNEKLFF. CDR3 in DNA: TGTGCCAGTAGTATCACAACAACTAATGAAAAACTGTTTTTT.

The CDR3 coding sequence is TGTGCCAGCAGCTTGGGGGTTAGCGGGAGCAACGAGCAGTACTTC. As protein: CASSLGVSGSNEQYF. The rearrangement joins TRBV5-5 to TRBJ2-7, with TRBD2 matching 9 bases. V lost 0 bases and J lost 5; bases outside the gene matches: 6. The CDR3 runs to 15 residues. Germline V gives CDR1 SGHKS, CDR2 YYEKEE (reference sequence).

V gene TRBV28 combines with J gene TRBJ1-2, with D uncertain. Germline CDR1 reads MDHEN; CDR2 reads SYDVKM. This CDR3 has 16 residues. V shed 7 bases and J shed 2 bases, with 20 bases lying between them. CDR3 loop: CASTPLTGGRNYGYTF. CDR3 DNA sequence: TGTGCCAGCACCCCCCTGACTGGCGGGAGGAACTATGGCTACACCTTC.

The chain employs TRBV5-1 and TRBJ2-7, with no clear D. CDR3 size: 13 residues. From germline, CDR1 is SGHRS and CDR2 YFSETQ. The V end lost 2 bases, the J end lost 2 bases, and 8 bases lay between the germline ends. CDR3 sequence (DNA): TGCGCCAGCAGCTTACTTATAGCCTACGAGCAGTACTTC. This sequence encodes CASSLLIAYEQYF. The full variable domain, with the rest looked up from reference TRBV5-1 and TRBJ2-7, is KAGVTQTPRYLIKTRGQQVTLSCSPISGHRSVSWYQQTPGQGLQFLFEYFSETQRNKGNFPGRFSGRQFSNSRSEMNVSTLELGDSALYLCASSLLIAYEQYFGPGTRLTVT.

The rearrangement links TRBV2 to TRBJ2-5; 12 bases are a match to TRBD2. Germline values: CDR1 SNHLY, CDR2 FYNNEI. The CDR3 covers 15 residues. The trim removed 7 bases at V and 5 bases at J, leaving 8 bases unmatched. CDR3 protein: CASNLLAGGGETQYF. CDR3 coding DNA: TGTGCCAGCAATCTACTAGCGGGAGGTGGGGAGACCCAGTACTTC. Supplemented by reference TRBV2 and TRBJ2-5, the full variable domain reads EPEVTQTPSHQVTQMGQEVILRCVPISNHLYFYWYRQILGQKVEFLVSFYNNEISEKSEIFDDQFSVERPDGSNFTLKIRSTKLEDSAMYFCASNLLAGGGETQYFGPGTRLLVL.

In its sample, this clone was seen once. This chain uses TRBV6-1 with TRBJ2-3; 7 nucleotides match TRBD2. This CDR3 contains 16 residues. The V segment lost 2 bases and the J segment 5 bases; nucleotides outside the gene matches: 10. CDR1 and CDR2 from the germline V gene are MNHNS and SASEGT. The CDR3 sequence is CASSEWSTSAGDTQYF. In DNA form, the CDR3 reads TGTGCCAGCAGTGAATGGAGTACTAGCGCGGGAGATACGCAGTATTTT.

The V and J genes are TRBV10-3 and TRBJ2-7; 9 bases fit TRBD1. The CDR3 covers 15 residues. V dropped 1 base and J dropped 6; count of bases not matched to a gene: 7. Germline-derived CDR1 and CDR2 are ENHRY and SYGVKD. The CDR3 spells CAISEWTGVGSEQYF. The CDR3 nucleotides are TGTGCCATCAGTGAGTGGACAGGGGTGGGGTCCGAGCAGTACTTC.

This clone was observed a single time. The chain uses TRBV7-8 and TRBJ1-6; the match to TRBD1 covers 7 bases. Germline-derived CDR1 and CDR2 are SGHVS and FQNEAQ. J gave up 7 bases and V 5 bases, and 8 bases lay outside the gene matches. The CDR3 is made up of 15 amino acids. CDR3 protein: CASSPGTANNSPLHF. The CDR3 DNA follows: TGTGCCAGCAGCCCGGGGACAGCTAACAATTCACCCCTCCACTTT. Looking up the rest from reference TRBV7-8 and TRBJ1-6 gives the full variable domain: GAGVSQSPRYKVAKRGQDVALRCDPISGHVSLFWYQQALGQGPEFLTYFQNEAQLDKSGLPSDRFFAERPEGSVSTLKIQRTQQEDSAVYLCASSPGTANNSPLHFGNGTRLTVT.

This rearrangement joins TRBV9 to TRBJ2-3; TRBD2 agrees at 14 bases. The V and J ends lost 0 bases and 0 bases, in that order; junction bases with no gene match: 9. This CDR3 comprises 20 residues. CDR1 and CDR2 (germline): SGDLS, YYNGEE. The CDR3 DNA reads TGTGCCAGCAGCGTAGAATGGACTAGCGGGGGGCCAACTAGCACAGATACGCAGTATTTT. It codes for CASSVEWTSGGPTSTDTQYF. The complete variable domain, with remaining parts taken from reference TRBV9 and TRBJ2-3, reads DSGVTQTPKHLITATGQRVTLRCSPRSGDLSVYWYQQSLDQGLQFLIQYYNGEERAKGNILERFSAQQFPDLHSELNLSSLELGDSALYFCASSVEWTSGGPTSTDTQYFGPGTRLTVL.